This T cell receptor (beta chain) was obtained from a study of blood T cell repertoires in COVID-19. There are 16 residues in the CDR3. Trimming left V 6 bases short and J 0 bases short, with 18 bases between. CDR1 and CDR2 (germline): MDHEN, SYDVKM. Only in-frame clones appear in the TCRdb table, and some are missing; sequencing was by immunoSEQ multiplex PCR. Found here are approximately 450,000 clones, 85% to 90% of them singletons; the top ten hold 0.9% to 1.2%. The receptor was derived from a man younger than 40 who had recovered from COVID-19. Material: PBMCs or T cells enriched from blood (not recorded which). V gene TRBV28 combines with J gene TRBJ2-7; D may be TRBD2 (7 bases). CDR3: CASRIGRGALSYEQYF. The CDR3 coding sequence is TGTGCCAGCAGAATAGGTCGGGGGGCCCTCTCCTACGAGCAGTACTTC.